This is a list of T cell receptor beta chains from one sample in a study of memory CD4+ T cells and cytomegalovirus serostatus. Clones were read by immunoSEQ multiplex PCR, and TCRdb kept only the in-frame ones, dropping some. The table lists about 64,000 clones, approximately 77% of them singletons. Source material: memory CD4+ T cells from blood. The receptors come from an adult in good health and CMV-seronegative. The CDR3 runs from the conserved cysteine through the conserved F or W. The order of the fields is clone size, J gene, V gene, D gene, CDR3 protein, CDR3 DNA. A D gene is named only where the DNA matches it firmly. The size entry is marked missing in some rows and otherwise reads once, few, many or a size class.

few | TRBJ1-3 | TRBV11-2 | . | CASSFIRGGSEYSGNTIYF | TGTGCCAGCAGCTTTATCCGAGGGGGGTCAGAATACTCTGGAAACACCATATATTTT
. | TRBJ2-2 | TRBV7-9 | . | CASSLAHTANTGELFF | TGTGCCAGCAGCTTAGCGCACACAGCGAACACCGGGGAGCTGTTTTTT
. | TRBJ2-1 | TRBV6-5 | TRBD2 | CASSPGTSGAKEQFF | TGTGCCAGCAGCCCCGGGACTAGCGGGGCAAAAGAGCAGTTCTTC
. | TRBJ2-3 | TRBV9 | TRBD2 | CASSVSAGAGTDTQYF | TGTGCCAGCAGCGTCTCAGCGGGAGCTGGCACAGATACGCAGTATTTT
once | TRBJ1-3 | TRBV6-6 | TRBD1 | CASTFGQGSSGNTIYF | TGTGCCAGCACCTTCGGACAGGGTAGCTCTGGAAACACCATATATTTT
. | TRBJ2-2 | TRBV7-3 | . | CASSFGRDTGELFF | TGTGCCAGCAGTTTCGGGCGTGACACCGGGGAGCTGTTTTTT
few | TRBJ1-1 | TRBV6-1 | TRBD1 | CASSGAGGEMNTEAFF | TGTGCCAGCAGTGGCGCAGGGGGTGAGATGAACACTGAAGCTTTCTTT
few | TRBJ1-1 | TRBV30 | . | CAWSGPGYGGAFF | TGTGCCTGGAGTGGCCCCGGATACGGCGGAGCTTTCTTT
. | TRBJ2-6 | TRBV4-1 | . | CASSQDKGSGANVLTF | TGCGCCAGCAGCCAAGATAAGGGATCAGGGGCCAACGTCCTGACTTTC
. | TRBJ2-7 | TRBV9 | . | CASSVSPSHEQYF | TGTGCCAGCAGCGTCTCCCCGTCTCACGAGCAGTACTTC
once | TRBJ2-3 | TRBV7-7 | TRBD2 | CASSPSLLAGGPDTQYF | TGTGCTAGCAGCCCTTCCTTACTAGCGGGGGGGCCAGATACGCAGTATTTT
few | TRBJ1-5 | TRBV4-1 | TRBD1 | CASSQAGTGGNQPQHF | TGCGCCAGCAGCCAAGCCGGGACAGGGGGCAATCAGCCCCAGCATTTT
once | TRBJ1-2 | TRBV25-1 | TRBD1 | CASSESGGISGYTF | TGTGCCAGCAGTGAATCAGGGGGCATATCGGGCTACACCTTC
. | TRBJ2-3 | TRBV6-5 | . | CASSYSGGNTDTQYF | TGTGCCAGCAGTTACTCCGGGGGTAACACAGATACGCAGTATTTT
. | TRBJ2-1 | TRBV7-9 | TRBD2 | CASSHPASTSGRHNEQFF | TGTGCCAGCAGTCACCCAGCTTCGACTAGCGGGAGACACAATGAGCAGTTCTTC
. | TRBJ2-6 | TRBV7-9 | . | CASMDRMMSGANVLTF | TGTGCCAGCATGGACCGAATGATGTCTGGGGCCAACGTCCTGACTTTC
. | TRBJ2-7 | TRBV7-3 | . | CASSSQAPGEQYF | TGTGCCAGCAGCTCCCAGGCGCCGGGGGAGCAGTACTTC
once | TRBJ1-4 | TRBV5-6 | TRBD1 | CASSIVTGGRANEKLFF | TGTGCCAGCAGCATCGTAACAGGGGGAAGGGCTAATGAAAAACTGTTTTTT
. | TRBJ1-5 | TRBV2 | . | CASRQGNSNQPQHF | TGTGCCAGCAGACAGGGAAATAGCAATCAGCCCCAGCATTTT
. | TRBJ1-1 | TRBV7-2 | . | CASSLVGRDTEAFF | TGTGCCAGCAGCTTAGTGGGGCGCGACACTGAAGCTTTCTTT
. | TRBJ1-5 | TRBV19 | TRBD1 | CATRTGEQPQHF | TGTGCCACAAGGACAGGGGAGCAGCCCCAGCATTTT
. | TRBJ1-2 | TRBV28 | . | CASSSETLTGRSYGYTF | TGTGCCAGCAGTTCCGAGACCTTGACAGGACGGAGCTATGGCTACACCTTC
. | TRBJ1-2 | TRBV27 | . | CASRDSFSNYGYTF | TGTGCCAGCAGGGACAGCTTTTCTAACTATGGCTACACCTTC
few | TRBJ1-5 | TRBV2 | . | CASSRDNQPQHF | TGTGCCAGCTCCAGGGACAATCAGCCCCAGCATTTT
. | TRBJ2-3 | TRBV5-6 | TRBD2 | CASSLLAGVTDTQYF | TGTGCCAGCAGCCTCCTAGCGGGAGTCACAGATACGCAGTATTTT
. | TRBJ1-2 | TRBV7-2 | TRBD1 | CASSTRDSSYGYTF | TGTGCCAGCAGCACCCGGGACAGCAGCTATGGCTACACCTTC